The 15 T cell receptor beta chains in this list originate from one sample, sequenced in a study of blood T cell repertoires in COVID-19. Sequencing was performed with immunoSEQ multiplex PCR; in TCRdb, only in-frame clones are kept and a portion is missing. This sample has some 200,000 clones, with about 88% found just once. The specimen was peripheral blood. The receptor source for this set is a man aged 50 to 60 who had recovered from COVID-19.

This clone was found once. This chain links TRBV7-9 with TRBJ2-2; D is unclear. CDR1 and CDR2 from the germline V gene are SEHNR and FQNEAQ (reference sequence). CDR3 length equals 15 residues. The ends were cut back, 4 bases at V and 9 bases at J, with 18 bases in the middle. In DNA form, the CDR3 reads TGTGCCAGCAGCTCCGATCTTTATATGGAGCGGGAGCTGTTTTTT. This encodes CASSSDLYMERELFF.

The chain carries TRBV4-1 and TRBJ2-7; 10 bases align to TRBD2. CDR3 length: 18 amino acids. CDR1 and CDR2 from the germline V gene are MGHRA and YSYEKL. J was trimmed by 2 bases and V by 1 base; bases with no gene match: 11. CDR3 protein: CASSQGVSGTSVPYEQYF. The CDR3 DNA sequence: TGCGCCAGCAGCCAAGGAGTGTCCGGGACTAGCGTACCCTACGAGCAGTACTTC.

The chain has TRBV19 and TRBJ2-7; 9 bases align to TRBD1. Germline lookup yields CDR1 LNHDA and CDR2 SQIVND (reference sequence). With V trimmed by 5 bases and J by 8 bases, 13 bases remained unmatched. The CDR3 consists of 15 residues. The CDR3 nucleotides read TGTGCCAGTAGTTTACCGGCGGGACAGGGAGCAAAGCAGTACTTC. Amino acids: CASSLPAGQGAKQYF.

The rearrangement joins TRBV28 to TRBJ2-2, with D perhaps matching TRBD2 (7 bases). The CDR3 has 17 amino acids. Germline V gives CDR1 MDHEN, CDR2 SYDVKM. The V end lost 2 bases, the J end lost 6 bases, and 19 bases lay between the germline ends. The CDR3 nucleotides read TGTGCCAGCAGTTTAGGGGGGGCGGGTTTTGCCGCCGGGGAGCTGTTTTTT. Its translation: CASSLGGAGFAAGELFF.

V and J are TRBV12-1 and TRBJ1-1. TRBV12-1 is marked as a pseudogene. This CDR3 has 12 amino acids. CDR3 bases: TGTGCCAGCTTTCGGAGGAACACTGAAGCTTTCTTT. Its protein is CASFRRNTEAFF.

This clone was picked up a small number of times. This rearrangement joins TRBV3-1 (or the pseudogene TRBV3-2) to TRBJ1-1; D remains unclear. CDR1 LGHDT and CDR2 YNNKEL come from the germline V gene (reference sequence). V gave up 1 base and J gave up 1 base, with 10 bases separating them. The CDR3 totals 15 residues. DNA of the CDR3: TGTGCCAGCAGCCAAGCCTTTACCGGGAACACTGAAGCTTTCTTT. As protein: CASSQAFTGNTEAFF.

This rearrangement joins TRBV3-1 (or the pseudogene TRBV3-2) to TRBJ2-7, with 9 bases matching TRBD2. This CDR3 contains 16 residues. Trimming at V came to 4 bases and at J to 2 bases, leaving 9 bases not matched to a gene. Germline V gene data show CDR1 as LGHDT and CDR2 as YNNKEL (reference sequence). CDR3 bases: TGTGCCAGCAGCCGAAATAGCGGGAGTTGGGCCTACGAGCAGTACTTC. Protein: CASSRNSGSWAYEQYF.

The chain carries TRBV28 and TRBJ2-1; D remains ambiguous. CDR1 is MDHEN, CDR2 SYDVKM, per germline. The CDR3 length is 15 residues. The V end lost 8 bases, the J end lost 0 bases, and 14 bases lay between the germline ends. CDR3 in DNA: TGTGCCAGCTCCACGCGGTTGCACTCCTACAATGAGCAGTTCTTC. Residues: CASSTRLHSYNEQFF.

The chain carries TRBV10-3 and TRBJ2-7, with TRBD2 matching over 7 bases. V gave up 3 bases and J gave up 4 bases; unmatched junction bases: 18. The CDR3 covers 18 residues. Germline lookup yields CDR1 ENHRY and CDR2 SYGVKD. In DNA, the CDR3 is TGTGCCATCAGTGAAGGAATAGTTGGGGCAGGGACTAAATACGAGCAGTACTTC. It codes for CAISEGIVGAGTKYEQYF.

This sequence joins TRBV7-9 and TRBJ2-5; TRBD1 matches 8 bases. With V trimmed by 7 bases and J by 0 bases, 7 bases remained unmatched. Germline CDR1 SEHNR, CDR2 FQNEAQ (reference sequence). This CDR3 is built from 15 residues. The CDR3 DNA sequence: TGTGCCAGCAACCGGGACAGGTTGTACCAAGAGACCCAGTACTTC. Translated: CASNRDRLYQETQYF.

CDR3 sequence (DNA): TGCGCCAGCAGCCAGACCGGGACTAGCGGGAGCGGGTATGAGCAGTTCTTC. It encodes CASSQTGTSGSGYEQFF. The chain is built from TRBV10-1 and TRBJ2-1, with 14 bases identical to TRBD2. The CDR3 loop spans 17 amino acids. Germline-derived CDR1 and CDR2 are WNHNN and SYGVQD (reference sequence). Trimming at V came to 6 bases and at J to 8 bases, leaving 12 bases not matched to a gene.

The chain combines TRBV6-1 with TRBJ1-4; D unclear. In germline, CDR1 is MNHNS, CDR2 SASEGT. The CDR3 is 14 residues long. V was cut by 0 bases and J by 10 bases, with 12 bases left in between. CDR3 in amino acids: CASSEAPGRGKLFF. Here the CDR3 DNA reads TGTGCCAGCAGTGAAGCGCCGGGTCGGGGAAAACTGTTTTTT.

With respect to this clone: This CDR3 is also generated by other DNA sequences in the sample. This sequence joins TRBV27 and TRBJ1-3, with a possible D match to TRBD1 (5 bases). From germline, CDR1 is MNHEY and CDR2 SMNVEV (reference sequence). With 3 bases removed from V and 2 bases from J, the gap between germline ends came to 11 bases. CDR3 size: 15 residues. The CDR3 DNA reads TGTGCCAGCAGTTTCCGGGGGGGGGCTGGAAACACCATATATTTT. It encodes CASSFRGGAGNTIYF.

The J gene is TRBJ2-7, the V gene TRBV28; a possible D gene is TRBD2 (6 bases). V was shortened by 4 bases and J by 6 bases, with 10 bases between the two germline ends. Germline CDR1 and CDR2: MDHEN and SYDVKM. The CDR3 spans 12 residues. The DNA of the CDR3 is TGTGCCAGCAGTTCCACTAGCCGCGAGCAGTACTTC. Its protein product is CASSSTSREQYF.

The J gene is TRBJ2-7, the V gene TRBV28; 8 bases are a match to TRBD1. This CDR3 is built from 15 residues. With 5 bases clipped from V and 2 bases from J, the junction kept 8 bases outside the gene matches. Germline V gene data show CDR1 as MDHEN and CDR2 as SYDVKM. Written as DNA, the CDR3 is TGTGCCAGCAGTCCAACCGGGACAGGTCCCTACGAGCAGTACTTC. This codes for CASSPTGTGPYEQYF. Using reference TRBV28 and TRBJ2-7 for the parts outside the CDR3, the full variable domain is DVKVTQSSRYLVKRTGEKVFLECVQDMDHENMFWYRQDPGLGLRLIYFSYDVKMKEKGDIPEGYSVSREKKERFSLILESASTNQTSMYLCASSPTGTGPYEQYFGPGTRLTVT.